The sequence of this TCR beta chain was determined in a study of T-cell reconstitution after alpha-beta-depleted transplantation in children. Study results and limitations: Reportedly, only several hundred clones from non-depleted graft cells drove alpha-beta T-cell counts at about two months. Surviving recipient T cells and thymic progenitors accounted for the high day-60 TCRbeta diversity observed in some patients. Newly made T cells mostly supplied T-cell counts and diversity one year after transplant.

Researchers prepared the TCRbeta library using unique molecular identifiers, the study reports. TCRdb called the PCR reads again in MiXCR, with one record for every CDR3 protein. The profile shows 70,000 or so distinct CDR3 sequences, roughly 11% of them singletons. This CDR3 has 18 residues. Between the trimmed V and J ends, which lost 1 base and 8 bases, there was a span of 24 bases. Germline V lookup: CDR1 MGHRA, CDR2 YSYEKL. This clonotype was recorded at least ten times. No antigen is known for it. The sequence was collected from a boy between 5 and 17 years old with acute myeloid leukemia, due to receive a stem cell transplant. The source was PBMCs, collected before TCRalphabeta/CD19-depleted stem cell transplant. The chain carries TRBV4-1 and TRBJ2-1, with D tentatively TRBD2 (6 bases). As DNA, the CDR3 is TGCGCCAGCAGCCAAGGGAGTTGGCTAAGCGGGTCGAGCGATGAGCAGTTCTTC. It specifies CASSQGSWLSGSSDEQFF.